This T cell receptor (beta chain) was sequenced in a study of blood T cell repertoires in COVID-19. Study-wide context: T cells, B-cell-depleted T cells, or PBMCs provided the cDNA or gDNA that served as material.

The repertoire was sequenced with immunoSEQ multiplex PCR; TCRdb's copy has only in-frame clones and lacks some. The sample has 100,000 to 120,000 clones, 81% seen once. Germline values: CDR1 SEHNR, CDR2 FQNEAQ (reference sequence). V lost 5 bases and J lost 1; bases outside the gene matches: 3. There are 14 residues in the CDR3. The chain is built from TRBV7-9 and TRBJ2-7; 9 positions match TRBD1. Material: peripheral blood. The sequence was obtained from a man aged 50-59 years with acute or convalescent COVID-19. The DNA for the CDR3 is TGTGCCAGCAGCCCCGGGACAGGGTCCTACGAGCAGTACTTC. It codes for CASSPGTGSYEQYF.